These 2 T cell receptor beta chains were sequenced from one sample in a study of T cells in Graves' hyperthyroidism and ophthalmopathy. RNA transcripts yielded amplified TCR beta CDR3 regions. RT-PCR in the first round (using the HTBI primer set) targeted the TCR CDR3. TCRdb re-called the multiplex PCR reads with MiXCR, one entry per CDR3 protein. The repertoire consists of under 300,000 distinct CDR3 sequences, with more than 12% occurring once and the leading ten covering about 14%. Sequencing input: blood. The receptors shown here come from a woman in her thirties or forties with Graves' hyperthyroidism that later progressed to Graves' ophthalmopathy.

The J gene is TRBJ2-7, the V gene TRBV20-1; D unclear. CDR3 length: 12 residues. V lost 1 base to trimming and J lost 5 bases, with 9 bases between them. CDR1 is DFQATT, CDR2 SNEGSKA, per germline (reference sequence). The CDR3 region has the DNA TGCAGTGCTAGAGTCTCGGGTGACGAGCAGTACTTC. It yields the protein CSARVSGDEQYF.

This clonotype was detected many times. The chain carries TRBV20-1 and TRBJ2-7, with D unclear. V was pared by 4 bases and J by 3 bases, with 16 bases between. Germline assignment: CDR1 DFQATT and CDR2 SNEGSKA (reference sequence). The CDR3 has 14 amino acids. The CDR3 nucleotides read TGCAGTGCTAACCACCACGCTATAAACTACGAGCAGTACTTC. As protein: CSANHHAINYEQYF.